This entry describes one T cell receptor (beta chain). Trimming stripped 8 bases from V and 4 bases from J, with 17 bases between. The CDR3 consists of 13 residues. Per germline, CDR1 GTSNPN and CDR2 SVGIG (reference sequence). These data come from a study of blood T cell repertoires in COVID-19. Original handling: Reference gene primer amplification gave nucleated cell count estimates. Assay: immunoSEQ multiplex PCR; the TCRdb copy retains only in-frame clones and omits some. That table is the source of V, J and clone size, and D and trimming were worked out from the DNA. The sample has hundreds of thousands of clones; roughly 91% are singletons. Participants were aged roughly 18 to 89 years from 24 US areas.

The rearrangement joins TRBV30 to TRBJ2-5, with a tentative D call TRBD1 (6 bases). This clonotype was sampled from an older woman in a cohort exposed to, infected with or recovered from COVID-19 (not recorded which). Sequences were obtained from PBMCs or T cells enriched from blood (not recorded which). For the CDR3, the DNA is TGTGCCATTCACGGCCAGGGGCGAGAGACCCAGTACTTC. Encoded protein: CAIHGQGRETQYF.